A single sample is the source of the 17 T cell receptor beta chains below, sequenced in a study of cytomegalovirus exposure and HLA in healthy donors. The PCR used 60 Vbeta and 13 Jbeta primers. Profiling relied on immunoSEQ multiplex PCR, and the TCRdb table lists in-frame clones only, not all of them. Among about 97,000 clones, approximately 85% were seen once, and the ten largest hold about 3.9%. Sequencing was done on a sample of PBMCs. These TCRs come from a man between 25 and 39 years old in good health and CMV-seronegative.

The chain recombines TRBV28 with TRBJ2-5; 7 bases are shared with TRBD2. The germline V gene has CDR1 MDHEN and CDR2 SYDVKM. V trimming: 1 base; J trimming: 5 bases; junction bases outside the gene matches: 10. CDR3 length: 16 amino acids. The CDR3 DNA is TGTGCCAGCAGTTTATTTCCTAGCGGCCCCAAGGAGACCCAGTACTTC. It is translated as CASSLFPSGPKETQYF.

This clone was seen once. The CDR3, as DNA: TGTGCCAGCAGTTACAATGGGGACAGAGATTCACCCCTCCACTTT. This codes for CASSYNGDRDSPLHF. The rearrangement joins TRBV7-9 to TRBJ1-6; TRBD1 matches 7 bases. Germline-derived CDR1 and CDR2 are SEHNR and FQNEAQ (reference sequence). V lost 6 bases and J lost 8; bases outside the gene matches: 10. The CDR3 spans 15 residues.

DNA for the CDR3: TGTGCCAGCAGCCCGCCCGCACAGGGTCGGGGGCAGTATTTT. It translates to CASSPPAQGRGQYF. V gene TRBV7-9 combines with J gene TRBJ2-3; D may be TRBD1 (6 bases). Trimming removed 5 bases at V and 11 bases at J, with 20 bases between. Per germline, CDR1 SEHNR and CDR2 FQNEAQ (reference sequence). This CDR3 comprises 14 residues. The full variable domain, its missing parts supplied by reference TRBV7-9 and TRBJ2-3, is DTGVSQNPRHKITKRGQNVTFRCDPISEHNRLYWYRQTLGQGPEFLTYFQNEAQLEKSRLLSDRFSAERPKGSFSTLEIQRTEQGDSAMYLCASSPPAQGRGQYFGPGTRLTVL.

The V and J genes are TRBV23-1 and TRBJ2-7; 8 nucleotides line up with TRBD2. TRBV23-1 is labeled an ORF, and its function is uncertain. This CDR3 comprises 18 residues. Losses at the gene ends were 3 bases for V and 2 bases for J; bases not matched to a gene: 15. The CDR3 coding sequence is TGCGCCAGCAGTCATCCCGAAAGTACTAGCGGAGAACCCTACGAGCAGTACTTC. This codes for CASSHPESTSGEPYEQYF.

The chain carries TRBV5-1 and TRBJ1-2; TRBD1 might be the D (6 bases). This CDR3 region has 13 residues. The germline V and J ends were trimmed by 3 bases and 8 bases, with 14 bases remaining between them. The V gene's germline CDR1 is SGHRS and CDR2 YFSETQ. The CDR3 DNA reads TGCGCCAGCAGCTATAAAACAGGGAGCGGCTACACCTTC. Encoded protein: CASSYKTGSGYTF.

The V gene is TRBV5-8, the J gene TRBJ2-5; TRBD1 matches 8 bases. The germline V gene encodes CDR1 SGHTS and CDR2 YDEGEE. The V segment lost 4 bases and the J segment 5 bases; nucleotides outside the gene matches: 10. The CDR3 is 15 residues long. The CDR3 spells CASSPWTGIRETQYF. DNA for the CDR3: TGTGCCAGCAGCCCCTGGACAGGGATCAGGGAGACCCAGTACTTC.

This clone was seen a single time. The chain combines TRBV5-4 with TRBJ2-1; unclear D gene. Germline-derived CDR1 and CDR2 are SGHNT and YYREEE (reference sequence). V was pared by 4 bases and J by 2 bases, with 16 bases between. The CDR3 loop spans 16 amino acids. The CDR3 spells CASSLPSVDAYNEQFF. CDR3 DNA: TGTGCCAGCAGCCTCCCGAGTGTTGATGCCTACAATGAGCAGTTCTTC.

The chain employs TRBV2 and TRBJ2-1, with 10 bases matching TRBD2. Germline V gene sequence: CDR1 SNHLY, CDR2 FYNNEI. This CDR3 region has 14 residues. The ends lost 4 bases at V and 6 bases at J; junction bases unmatched: 3. The CDR3 region has the DNA TGTGCCAGCAGTGGGACTAGCGGATCCAATGAGCAGTTCTTC. It translates to CASSGTSGSNEQFF. The full variable domain, in which reference TRBV2 and TRBJ2-1 provide the parts outside the CDR3, is EPEVTQTPSHQVTQMGQEVILRCVPISNHLYFYWYRQILGQKVEFLVSFYNNEISEKSEIFDDQFSVERPDGSNFTLKIRSTKLEDSAMYFCASSGTSGSNEQFFGPGTRLTVL.

This chain uses TRBV6-1 with TRBJ2-7; a weak D match, TRBD2 (6 bases). The length of the CDR3 is 13 residues. V gave up 10 bases and J gave up 3 bases, with 16 bases separating them. Germline CDR1 and CDR2: MNHNS and SASEGT. The CDR3 sequence is CATSQTGVYEQYF. The CDR3 DNA reads as TGTGCCACCTCCCAGACGGGAGTCTACGAGCAGTACTTC.

The rearrangement uses TRBV7-9 and TRBJ2-5; tentative D call: TRBD2 (5 bases). V lost 3 bases, J lost 4 bases, and 9 bases lay in between. CDR1 is SEHNR and CDR2 is FQNEAQ in the germline V gene (reference sequence). The CDR3 covers 13 residues. CDR3 sequence (DNA): TGTGCCAGCAGCTTGGACTCCCGAGAGACCCAGTACTTC. Its translation is CASSLDSRETQYF.

The J gene is TRBJ1-5, the V gene TRBV28, with unresolved D. The CDR3 has 16 amino acids. V dropped 6 bases and J dropped 0 bases, with 15 bases sitting between them. Germline values: CDR1 MDHEN, CDR2 SYDVKM. The CDR3 sequence is CASRTVQLYSNQPQHF. The CDR3 nucleotides are TGTGCCAGCAGAACTGTACAGCTCTATAGCAATCAGCCCCAGCATTTT.

The chain couples TRBV2 to TRBJ1-2; D gene unclear. CDR1 SNHLY and CDR2 FYNNEI come from the germline V gene. V was cut by 6 bases and J by 5 bases, with 28 bases left in between. The CDR3 contains 18 residues. The CDR3 DNA sequence: TGTGCCAGCAGCCCATTAATACAAGCGTTGAATCAGATTTATGGCTACACCTTC. Encoded protein: CASSPLIQALNQIYGYTF. Together with reference TRBV2 and TRBJ1-2, the CDR3 gives the full variable domain: EPEVTQTPSHQVTQMGQEVILRCVPISNHLYFYWYRQILGQKVEFLVSFYNNEISEKSEIFDDQFSVERPDGSNFTLKIRSTKLEDSAMYFCASSPLIQALNQIYGYTFGSGTRLTVV.

The rearrangement links TRBV14 to TRBJ2-7; the match to TRBD2 covers 7 bases. Per the germline V gene, CDR1 is SGHDN and CDR2 is FVKESK. The length of the CDR3 is 15 residues. V lost 1 base to trimming and J lost 4 bases; unmatched junction nucleotides: 7. The CDR3 nucleotides are TGTGCCAGCAGCCAAGTGCTAGCGGATCTATACGAGCAGTACTTC. Amino acids: CASSQVLADLYEQYF.

By share, this clone counts as medium-sized. CDR3 bases: TGTGCCAGCAGTGAGGACAGCTCTGGGGCCAACGTCCTGACTTTC. Translation: CASSEDSSGANVLTF. The chain recombines TRBV6-4 with TRBJ2-6, with D possibly TRBD1 on 6 matching bases. Trimming removed 3 bases from V and 0 bases from J, with 6 bases in between. There are 15 residues in the CDR3. CDR1 and CDR2 from the germline V gene are MRHNA and SNTAGT.

DNA of the CDR3: TGTGCCAGCAGCTTAGGGAGGGTATGGGCTGGGTTCTTC. Translating gives CASSLGRVWAGFF. This sequence joins TRBV11-2 and TRBJ2-1; TRBD2 is a possible D gene (6 bases). Germline loops: CDR1 SGHAT, CDR2 FQNNGV. This CDR3 has 13 residues. Trimming took 1 base from V and 15 from J, leaving 16 bases between them.

The chain employs TRBV10-3 and TRBJ2-7, with TRBD1 identical over 9 bases. This CDR3 contains 17 residues. V was clipped by 6 bases and J by 3 bases; unmatched bases: 15. Germline assignment: CDR1 ENHRY and CDR2 SYGVKD. Here the CDR3 DNA reads TGTGCCATCAGCGGACGAAATACAGGGGGCGATATCTACGAGCAGTACTTC. Amino acids: CAISGRNTGGDIYEQYF.

The V gene is TRBV7-9, the J gene TRBJ1-5; D not certain. Per the germline V gene, CDR1 is SEHNR and CDR2 is FQNEAQ (reference sequence). Trimming pared 2 bases from V and 9 bases from J, leaving 8 bases between. This CDR3 has 12 amino acids. The CDR3 DNA sequence: TGTGCCAGCAGCTTACCATCGGGGCCCCAGCATTTT. Its protein product is CASSLPSGPQHF.